This paragraph reports one TCR beta chain. Profiling relied on immunoSEQ multiplex PCR, and the TCRdb table lists in-frame clones only, not all of them. Of about 380,000 clones listed, roughly 94% are singletons. The data were obtained in a study of shared T cell receptors in the human thymus. The V and J ends lost 6 bases and 3 bases, in that order; junction bases with no gene match: 8. The germline V gene has CDR1 SQVTM and CDR2 ANQGSEA. The CDR3 length is 14 residues. The origin of this receptor is a human donor. Sequencing was done on a sample of thymocytes. V gene TRBV29-1 combines with J gene TRBJ2-1; 7 bases map to TRBD1. The CDR3 here is CSVERQGNYNEQFF. The CDR3 DNA reads TGCAGCGTAGAAAGACAGGGAAACTACAATGAGCAGTTCTTC.